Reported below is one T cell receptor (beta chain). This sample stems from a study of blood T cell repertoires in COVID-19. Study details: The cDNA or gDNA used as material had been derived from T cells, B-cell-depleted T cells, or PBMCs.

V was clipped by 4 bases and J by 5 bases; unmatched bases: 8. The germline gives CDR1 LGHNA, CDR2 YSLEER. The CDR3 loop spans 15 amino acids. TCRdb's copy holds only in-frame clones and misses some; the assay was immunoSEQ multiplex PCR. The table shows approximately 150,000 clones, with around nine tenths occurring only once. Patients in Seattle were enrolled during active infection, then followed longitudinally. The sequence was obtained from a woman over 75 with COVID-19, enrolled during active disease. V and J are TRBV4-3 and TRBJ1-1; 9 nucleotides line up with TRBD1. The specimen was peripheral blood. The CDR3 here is CASSLGLQGATEAFF. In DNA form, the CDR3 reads TGCGCCAGCAGCCTCGGATTACAGGGGGCGACTGAAGCTTTCTTT.